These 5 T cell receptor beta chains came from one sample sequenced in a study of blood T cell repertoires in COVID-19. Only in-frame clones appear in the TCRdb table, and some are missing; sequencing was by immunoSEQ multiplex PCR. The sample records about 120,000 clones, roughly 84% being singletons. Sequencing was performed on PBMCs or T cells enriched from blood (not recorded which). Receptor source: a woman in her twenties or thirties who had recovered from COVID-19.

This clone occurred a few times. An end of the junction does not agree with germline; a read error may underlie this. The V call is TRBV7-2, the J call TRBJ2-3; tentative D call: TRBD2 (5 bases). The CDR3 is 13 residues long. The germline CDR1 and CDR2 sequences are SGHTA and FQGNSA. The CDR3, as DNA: TGTGCCACCAGCGGCGGATACACAGATACGCAGTATTTT. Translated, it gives CATSGGYTDTQYF.

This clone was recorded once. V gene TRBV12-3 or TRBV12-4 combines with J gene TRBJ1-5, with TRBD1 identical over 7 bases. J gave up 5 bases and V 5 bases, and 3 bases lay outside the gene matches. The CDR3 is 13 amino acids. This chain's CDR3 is CASSQQGYQPQHF. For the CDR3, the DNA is TGTGCCAGCAGTCAACAGGGGTATCAGCCCCAGCATTTT.

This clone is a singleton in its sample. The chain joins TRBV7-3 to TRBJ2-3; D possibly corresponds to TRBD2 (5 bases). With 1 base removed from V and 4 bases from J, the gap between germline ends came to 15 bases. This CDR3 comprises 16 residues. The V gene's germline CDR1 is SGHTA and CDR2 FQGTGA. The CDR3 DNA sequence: TGTGCCAGCAGCTTAAGGGCTGGTGCGGGTGCAGATACGCAGTATTTT. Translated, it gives CASSLRAGAGADTQYF.

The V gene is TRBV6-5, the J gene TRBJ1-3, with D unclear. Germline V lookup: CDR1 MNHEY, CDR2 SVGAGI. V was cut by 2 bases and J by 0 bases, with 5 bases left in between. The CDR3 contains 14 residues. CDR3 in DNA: TGTGCCAGCAGTTACACTCGCTCTGGAAACACCATATATTTT. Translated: CASSYTRSGNTIYF.

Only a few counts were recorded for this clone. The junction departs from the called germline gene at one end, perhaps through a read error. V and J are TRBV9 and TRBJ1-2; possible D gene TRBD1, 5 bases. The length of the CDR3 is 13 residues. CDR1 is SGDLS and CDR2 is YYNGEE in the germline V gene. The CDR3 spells CASSVDSRYGYTF. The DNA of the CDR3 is TGTGCCAGCAGTGTAGACAGCCGCTATGGCTACACCTTC.